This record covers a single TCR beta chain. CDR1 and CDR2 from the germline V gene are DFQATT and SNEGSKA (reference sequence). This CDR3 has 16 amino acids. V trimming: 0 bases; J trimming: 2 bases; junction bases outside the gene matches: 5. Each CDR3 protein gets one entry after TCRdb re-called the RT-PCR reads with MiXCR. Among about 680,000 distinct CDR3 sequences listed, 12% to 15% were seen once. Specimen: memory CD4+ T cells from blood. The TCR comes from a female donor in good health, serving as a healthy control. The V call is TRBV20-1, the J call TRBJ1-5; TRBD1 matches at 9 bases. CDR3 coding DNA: TGCAGTGCTAGAGACCCGGACAGGGGAGGCAATCAGCCCCAGCATTTT. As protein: CSARDPDRGGNQPQHF.